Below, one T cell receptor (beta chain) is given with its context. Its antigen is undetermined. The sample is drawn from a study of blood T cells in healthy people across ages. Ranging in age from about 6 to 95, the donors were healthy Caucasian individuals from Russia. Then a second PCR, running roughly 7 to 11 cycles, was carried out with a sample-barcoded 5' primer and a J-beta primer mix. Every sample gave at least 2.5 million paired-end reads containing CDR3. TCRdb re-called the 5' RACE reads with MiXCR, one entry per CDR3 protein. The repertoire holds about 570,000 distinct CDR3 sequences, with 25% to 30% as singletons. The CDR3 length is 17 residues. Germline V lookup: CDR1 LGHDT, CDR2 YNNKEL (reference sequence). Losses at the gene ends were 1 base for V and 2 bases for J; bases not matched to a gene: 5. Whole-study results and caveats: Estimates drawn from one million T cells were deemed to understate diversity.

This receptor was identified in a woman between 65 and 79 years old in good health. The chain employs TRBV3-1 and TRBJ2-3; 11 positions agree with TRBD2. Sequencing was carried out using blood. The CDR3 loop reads CASSQGGTSGTTDTQYF. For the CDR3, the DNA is TGTGCCAGCAGCCAAGGAGGGACTAGCGGCACCACAGATACGCAGTATTTT.